The TCR beta chain described here comes from a study of metastatic and nonmetastatic thyroid tumors (TCRdb year 2020). Background on the whole study: Repertoires from peripheral blood and from tumor or nodule tissue samples of malignant and benign thyroid patients were compared. Study-level results and caveats: In both blood and tumor samples, TCR beta diversity was reported to be significantly higher in malignant tumors than in benign nodules.

The CDR1 and CDR2 encoded by the germline V gene (reference sequence) are DFQATT and SNEGSKA. Its CDR3 holds 13 amino acids, cysteine through phenylalanine. CDR3 DNA is the only sequence kept; it has 39 bases, read in frame from the first base. V is pared back by 6 bases and J by 7 bases, with 16 bases lying between the germline termini. Library preparation employed PCR. Sequencing relied on an Illumina HiSeq 4000. High-throughput sequencing was used to profile the TCR beta-chain CDR3 region of every patient. On the authors' methods: CDR3 differences across clinicopathological groups were used to build a classifier for discriminating distant-metastatic papillary thyroid cancer patients. The Shannon index was used to measure repertoire diversity, and the Morisita-Horn index was used to measure how similar tumor and blood repertoires were. Using fastp trimming at Q25 and MiXCR clonotype assembly, TCRdb reanalyzed the public sequencing data and kept in-frame beta chains. The V and J calls here are based on TCRdb, not the publication. This sample gives more than 25,000 clones in total; less than 14% of them show up just once. The ten largest account for approximately 15% of the sample.

No treatment had been received by any patient before thyroid surgery. Using T-cell receptor beta sequencing, the researchers looked back retrospectively at clinical samples from patients, gathered between about 2011 and 2019. This clone has ten or more counts. The target of this receptor is not known. It has no much larger one-base neighbor in the sample; base qualities were not kept. The chain couples TRBV20-1 to TRBJ1-5; a tentative D match to TRBD1 spans 6 bases. The material sequenced was blood. The receptor was derived from a female donor with papillary thyroid cancer or a benign thyroid nodule (not recorded which). Some clones in this sample may be carry-over from other donors' samples. The DNA sequence is TGCAGTGCGCACAGGGAAGCTGGACAGCCCCAGCATTTT. The translation is CSAHREAGQPQHF.